This T cell receptor beta chain was observed in a study of T cell responses to AZD1222 COVID-19 vaccine. General study findings and limits: After the peak T cell response, and only then, were repertoires sampled. Females outnumbered males among donors, who were mostly white British; clonal diversity was possibly underestimated. Vaccine-related CD4 TCRs covered spike, predominating at 160-218 and 743-854. Reports indicate that nearly half of spike-specific TCRs are directed at unmutated variant regions.

For this clone: What it binds is not known.

CDR1 MNHEY and CDR2 SVGAGI come from the germline V gene. The CDR3 consists of 15 residues. V was pared by 7 bases and J by 5 bases, with 11 bases of the junction left unmatched. Only in-frame clones appear in the TCRdb table, and some are missing; sequencing was by immunoSEQ multiplex PCR. Of roughly 130,000 clones in the sample, around 90% were seen once. The chain has TRBV6-5 and TRBJ2-7; 10 bases agree with TRBD1. The sequences come from peripheral blood, collected on day 0 of AZD1222 vaccination. The clonotype comes from an adult in good health. The CDR3 DNA is TGTGCCAGCACCCCCTCGGGACAGGGGTTTCACGAGCAGTACTTC. It translates to CASTPSGQGFHEQYF.